This record concerns one T cell receptor beta chain sequence. The sample is drawn from a study of OX40 agonist ivuxolimab in advanced cancers. V lost 6 bases, J lost 4 bases, and 11 bases stayed unmatched. Per the germline V gene, CDR1 is MNHNY and CDR2 is SVGAGI (reference sequence). The CDR3 has 16 residues. The data were produced by immunoSEQ multiplex PCR, yet TCRdb's version contains in-frame clones alone and is incomplete. The sample has around 51,000 clones, 88% seen once. The sequence was obtained from an adult with an advanced solid tumor such as melanoma, head and neck, liver or kidney cancer. The input for sequencing was CD4+ or CD8+ T cells sorted from blood, taken in a trial of the OX40 agonist ivuxolimab. The rearrangement links TRBV6-6 to TRBJ2-2; 7 nucleotides match TRBD1. CDR3 DNA sequence: TGTGCCAGCAGCCCGGACAGGCCCTGGAGCACCGGGGAGCTGTTTTTT. This encodes CASSPDRPWSTGELFF.